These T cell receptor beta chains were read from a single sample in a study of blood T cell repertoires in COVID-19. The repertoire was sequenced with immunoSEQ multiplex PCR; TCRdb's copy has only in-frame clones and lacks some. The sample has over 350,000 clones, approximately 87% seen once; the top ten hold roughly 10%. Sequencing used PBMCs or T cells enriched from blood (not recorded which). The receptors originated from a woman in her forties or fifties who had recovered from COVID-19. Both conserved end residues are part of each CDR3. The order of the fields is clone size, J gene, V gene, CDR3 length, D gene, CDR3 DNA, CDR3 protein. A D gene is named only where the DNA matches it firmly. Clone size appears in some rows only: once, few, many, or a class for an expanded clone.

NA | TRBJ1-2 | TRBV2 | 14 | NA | TGTGCCAGCACCTCAGGGGCGTCGAGCTATGGCTACACCTTC | CASTSGASSYGYTF
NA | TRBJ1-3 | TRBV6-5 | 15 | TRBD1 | TGTGCCAGCAGTCGTACAGGGGAATCTGGAAACACCATATATTTT | CASSRTGESGNTIYF
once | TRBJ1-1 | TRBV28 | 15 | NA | TGTGCCAGCAGCCTGTACGACAGGATGAACACTGAAGCTTTCTTT | CASSLYDRMNTEAFF
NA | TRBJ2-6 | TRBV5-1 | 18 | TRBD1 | TGCGCCAGCAGCTTGTCGGCAGGGGGCGCGTCTGGGGCCAACGTCCTGACTTTC | CASSLSAGGASGANVLTF
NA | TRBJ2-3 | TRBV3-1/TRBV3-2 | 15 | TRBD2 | TGTGCCAGCAGTCCTACTAGCGGGGGGGCCGGTACGCAGTATTTT | CASSPTSGGAGTQYF
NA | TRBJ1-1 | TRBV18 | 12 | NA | TGTGCCAGCTCACCCATGAACACTGAAGCTTTCTTT | CASSPMNTEAFF
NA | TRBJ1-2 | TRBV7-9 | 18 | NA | TGTGCCAGCAGCTTAGCGCTCCTCACTGGATCCGGTCGTGGAGACTACACCTTC | CASSLALLTGSGRGDYTF
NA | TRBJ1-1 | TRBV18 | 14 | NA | TGTGCCAGCTCACCACCGGGGCAGTACTTTGAAGCTTTCTTT | CASSPPGQYFEAFF
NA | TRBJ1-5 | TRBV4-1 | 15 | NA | TGCGCCAGCAGCCAAAAAGGTTCCGATCGGGAGCCCCAGCATTTT | CASSQKGSDREPQHF
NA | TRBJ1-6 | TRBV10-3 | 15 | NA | TGTGCCATCAGTGAGTCGGGCCAGGGTCATTCACCCCTCCACTTT | CAISESGQGHSPLHF
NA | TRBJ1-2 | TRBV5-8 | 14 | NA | TGTGCCAGCAGCTTGTGGTCCGCGGGCTATGGCTACACCTTC | CASSLWSAGYGYTF
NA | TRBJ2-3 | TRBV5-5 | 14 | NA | TGTGCCAGCAGCTTGGGCAGGCGCACAGATACGCAGTATTTT | CASSLGRRTDTQYF
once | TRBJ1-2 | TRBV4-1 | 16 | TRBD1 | TGCGCCAGCAGCCAAGTTGGACAGGGGTTTTCTCATGGCTACACCTTC | CASSQVGQGFSHGYTF
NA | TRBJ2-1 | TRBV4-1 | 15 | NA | TGCGCCAGCAGCAAATTGCACAGCTCCTACAATGAGCAGTTCTTC | CASSKLHSSYNEQFF
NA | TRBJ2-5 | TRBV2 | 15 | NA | TGTGCCAGCAAGAAGTCGGGTACTAGCTTAGAGACCCAGTACTTC | CASKKSGTSLETQYF
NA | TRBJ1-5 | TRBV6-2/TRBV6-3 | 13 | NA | TGTGCCAGCAGTTACTTGATTAGTCAGCCCCAGCATTTT | CASSYLISQPQHF
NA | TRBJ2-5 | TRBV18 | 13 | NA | TGTGCCAGCGCACACAGGGTTATGGAGACCCAGTACTTC | CASAHRVMETQYF
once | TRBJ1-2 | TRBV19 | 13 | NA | TGTGCCAGTAGCTCAGGGGCTAACTATGGCTACACCTTC | CASSSGANYGYTF
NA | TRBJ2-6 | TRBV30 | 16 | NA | TGTGCCTGGTCCGGAGGGGCGTTTTCTGGGGCCAACGTCCTGACTTTC | CAWSGGAFSGANVLTF
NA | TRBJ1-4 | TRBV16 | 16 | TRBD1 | TGTGCCAGCAGCCACTTGACAGGGGGCGAGCGTGAAAAACTGTTTTTT | CASSHLTGGEREKLFF
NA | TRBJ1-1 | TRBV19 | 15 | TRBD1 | TGTGCCAGTTGGACCAGGGGGGCGTTGAACACTGAAGCTTTCTTT | CASWTRGALNTEAFF
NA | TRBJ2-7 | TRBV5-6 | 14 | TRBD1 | TGTGCCAGCAGCTCCGGGACAGGGGTCTACGAGCAGTACTTC | CASSSGTGVYEQYF
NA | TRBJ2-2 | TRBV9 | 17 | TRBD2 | TGTGCCAGCAGCGTATTAGCGGGCCTATTGAACACCGGGGAGCTGTTTTTT | CASSVLAGLLNTGELFF
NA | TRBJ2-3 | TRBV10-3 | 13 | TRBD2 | TGTGCCATCAATTCGGGGGGGACAGATACGCAGTATTTT | CAINSGGTDTQYF
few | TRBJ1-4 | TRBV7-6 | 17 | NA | TGTGCCAGCAGCTTATCCAAAGGAGGGACAACTAATGAAAAACTGTTTTTT | CASSLSKGGTTNEKLFF
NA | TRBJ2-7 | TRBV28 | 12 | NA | TGTGCCAGCAGCGTGAGCTCCTACGAGCAGTACTTC | CASSVSSYEQYF
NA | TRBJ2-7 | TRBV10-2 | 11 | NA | TGCGCCAGCAGTGTTCTCTACGAGCAGTACTTC | CASSVLYEQYF
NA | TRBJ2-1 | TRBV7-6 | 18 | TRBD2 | TGTGCCAGCAGAGCCGGGACTAGCGGGGGGGTTCAGTACAATGAGCAGTTCTTC | CASRAGTSGGVQYNEQFF
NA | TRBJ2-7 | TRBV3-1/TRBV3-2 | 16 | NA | TGTGCCAGCAGCCAATATAGCTCTAAAAGCTCCTACGAGCAGTACTTC | CASSQYSSKSSYEQYF
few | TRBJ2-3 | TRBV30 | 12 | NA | TGTGCCTGGAGCGGGAGCTGGGATACGCAGTATTTT | CAWSGSWDTQYF
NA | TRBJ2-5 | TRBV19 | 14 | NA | TGTGCCAGTAGTACCGCAAACCGTGGAGGGACCCAGTACTTC | CASSTANRGGTQYF
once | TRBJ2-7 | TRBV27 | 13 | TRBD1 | TGTGCCAGCAGCGGACAGGGAAACTACGAGCAGTACTTC | CASSGQGNYEQYF
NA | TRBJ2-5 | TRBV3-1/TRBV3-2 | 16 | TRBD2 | TGTGCCAGCAGCCAACAATACTTAGCGGGGCAAGAGACCCAGTACTTC | CASSQQYLAGQETQYF
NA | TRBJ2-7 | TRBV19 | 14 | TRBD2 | TGTGCCACTACGGGGACTAGCGGTACCTACGAGCAGTACTTC | CATTGTSGTYEQYF
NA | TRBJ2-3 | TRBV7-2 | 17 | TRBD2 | TGTGCCAGCAGCTTAGTTTATAGCGGGGAACTCACAGATACGCAGTATTTT | CASSLVYSGELTDTQYF
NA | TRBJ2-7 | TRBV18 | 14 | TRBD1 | TGTGCCAGCTCTGAAAATACAGGGGGCTACGAGCAGTACTTC | CASSENTGGYEQYF
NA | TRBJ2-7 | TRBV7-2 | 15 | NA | TGTGCCAGCAGCTCCGCGGGGGCCCGCGGGGGCGAGCAGTACTTC | CASSSAGARGGEQYF
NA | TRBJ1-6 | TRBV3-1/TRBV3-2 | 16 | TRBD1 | TGTGCCAGCAGCCGGGGACAGGCGGCCTTTAATTCACCCCTCCACTTT | CASSRGQAAFNSPLHF
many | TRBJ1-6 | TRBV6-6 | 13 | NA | TGTGCCAGCAGTCGATCCCAGATCACACCCCTCCACTTT | CASSRSQITPLHF
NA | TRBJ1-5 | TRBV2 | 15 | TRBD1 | TGTGCCAGCAGTTCACAGGGGGCGAGCAATCAGCCCCAGCATTTT | CASSSQGASNQPQHF
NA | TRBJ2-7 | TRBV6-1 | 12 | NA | TGTGCCAGCAGTGATCTCAGGGACGAGCAGTACTTC | CASSDLRDEQYF
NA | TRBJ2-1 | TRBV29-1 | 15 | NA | TGCAGCGTTTCCGGGGCCGGAGGGATCTACAATGAGCAGTTCTTC | CSVSGAGGIYNEQFF
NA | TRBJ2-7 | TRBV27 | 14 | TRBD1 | TGTGCCAGCAGCTCCGGGACAGCAAGATACGAGCAGTACTTC | CASSSGTARYEQYF
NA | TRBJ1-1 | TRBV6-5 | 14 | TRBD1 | TGTGCCAGCAGCTTCGGGACAGGGAATACTGAAGCTTTCTTT | CASSFGTGNTEAFF
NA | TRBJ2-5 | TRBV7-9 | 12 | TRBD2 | TGTGCCAGCAGTCGCGGGGGGGAGACCCAGTACTTC | CASSRGGETQYF
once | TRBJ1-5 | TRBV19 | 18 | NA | TGTGCCAGTAGTATAGTCGGTAGAGGGGTGGGACACAATCAGCCCCAGCATTTT | CASSIVGRGVGHNQPQHF
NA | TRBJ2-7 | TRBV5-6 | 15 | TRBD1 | TGTGCCAGCAGCGGGGGCACAGGGGGCGCGGACGAGCAGTACTTC | CASSGGTGGADEQYF
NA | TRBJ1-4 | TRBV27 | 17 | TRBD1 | TGTGCCAGCAGCGAACGAATTGACAGGGTGACTAATGAAAAACTGTTTTTT | CASSERIDRVTNEKLFF
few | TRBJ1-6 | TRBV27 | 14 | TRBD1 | TGTGCCAGCCGTCGGACAGGGGGGGATTCACCCCTCCACTTT | CASRRTGGDSPLHF
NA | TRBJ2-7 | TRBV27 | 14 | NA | TGTGCCAGCGCCTCGGGAGAGAGCTCCTACGAGCAGTACTTC | CASASGESSYEQYF
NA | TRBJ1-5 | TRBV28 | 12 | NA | TGTGCCAGCAGTGCAGGACTGAAAGCCCAGCATTTT | CASSAGLKAQHF
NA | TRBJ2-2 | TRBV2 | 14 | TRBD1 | TGTGCCAGCAGGGGACAGGGAGACACCGGGGAGCTGTTTTTT | CASRGQGDTGELFF
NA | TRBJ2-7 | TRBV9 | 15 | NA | TGTGCCAGCAGCGTAGGGGACACTCTCTCCTACGAGCAGTACTTC | CASSVGDTLSYEQYF
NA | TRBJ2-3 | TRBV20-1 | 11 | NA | TGCAGTGCTAGAAGCTCGGATACGCAGTATTTT | CSARSSDTQYF
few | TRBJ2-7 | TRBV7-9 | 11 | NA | TGTGCCAGCAGCTTAGTCGGGGAGCAGTACTTC | CASSLVGEQYF
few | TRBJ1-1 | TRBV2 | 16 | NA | TGTGCCAGCAGTGAAGTCCCAGGGATACAGAACACTGAAGCTTTCTTT | CASSEVPGIQNTEAFF